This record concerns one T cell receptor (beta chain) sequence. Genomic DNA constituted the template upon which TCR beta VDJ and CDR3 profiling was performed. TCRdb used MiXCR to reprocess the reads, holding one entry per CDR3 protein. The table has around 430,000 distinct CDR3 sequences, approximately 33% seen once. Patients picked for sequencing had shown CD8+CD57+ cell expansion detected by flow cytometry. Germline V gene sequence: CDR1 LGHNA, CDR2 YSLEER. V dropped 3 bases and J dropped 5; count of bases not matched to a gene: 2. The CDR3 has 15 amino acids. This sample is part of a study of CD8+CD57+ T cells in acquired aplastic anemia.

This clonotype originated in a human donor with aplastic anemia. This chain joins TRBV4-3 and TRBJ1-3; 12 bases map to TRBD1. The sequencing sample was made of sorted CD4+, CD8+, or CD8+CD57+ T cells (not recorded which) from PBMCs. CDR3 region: CASSHGTGGRNTIYF. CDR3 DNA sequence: TGCGCCAGCAGCCACGGGACAGGGGGCCGAAACACCATATATTTT.